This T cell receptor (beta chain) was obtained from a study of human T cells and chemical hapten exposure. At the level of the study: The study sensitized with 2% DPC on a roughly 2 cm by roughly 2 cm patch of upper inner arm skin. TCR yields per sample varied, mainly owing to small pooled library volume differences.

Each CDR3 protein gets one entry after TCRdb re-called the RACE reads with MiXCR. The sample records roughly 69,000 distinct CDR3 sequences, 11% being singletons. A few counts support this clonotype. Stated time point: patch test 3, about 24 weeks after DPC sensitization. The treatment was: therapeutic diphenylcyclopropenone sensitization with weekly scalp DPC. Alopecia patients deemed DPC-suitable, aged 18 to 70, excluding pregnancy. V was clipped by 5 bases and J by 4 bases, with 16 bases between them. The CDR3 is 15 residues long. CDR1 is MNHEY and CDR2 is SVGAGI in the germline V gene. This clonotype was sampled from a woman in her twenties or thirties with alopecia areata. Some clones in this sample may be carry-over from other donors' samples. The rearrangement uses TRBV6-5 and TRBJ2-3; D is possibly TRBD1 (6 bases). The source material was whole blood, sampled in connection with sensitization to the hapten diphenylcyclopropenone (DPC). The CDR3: CASSPKQGLADTQYF. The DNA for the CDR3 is TGTGCCAGCAGTCCTAAGCAGGGGCTAGCAGATACGCAGTATTTT.